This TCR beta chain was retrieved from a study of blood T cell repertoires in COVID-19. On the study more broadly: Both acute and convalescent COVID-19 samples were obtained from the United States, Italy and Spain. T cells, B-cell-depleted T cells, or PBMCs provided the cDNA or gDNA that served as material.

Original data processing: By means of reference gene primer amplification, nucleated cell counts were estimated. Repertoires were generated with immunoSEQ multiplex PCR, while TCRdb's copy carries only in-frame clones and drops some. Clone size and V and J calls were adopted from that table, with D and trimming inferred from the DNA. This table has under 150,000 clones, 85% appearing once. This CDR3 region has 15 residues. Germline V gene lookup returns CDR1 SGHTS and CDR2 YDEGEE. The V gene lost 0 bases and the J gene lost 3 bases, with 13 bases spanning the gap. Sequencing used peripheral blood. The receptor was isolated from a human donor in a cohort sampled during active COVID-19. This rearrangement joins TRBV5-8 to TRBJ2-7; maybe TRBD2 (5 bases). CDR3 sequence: CASSLASSGNYEQYF. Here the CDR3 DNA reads TGTGCCAGCAGCTTGGCCTCTTCGGGAAACTACGAGCAGTACTTC.